This T cell receptor beta chain comes out of a study of STAT5B mutations in CD4+ large granular lymphocyte leukemia. Sequencing used immunoSEQ multiplex PCR; TCRdb keeps in-frame clones, though not all of them. The sample consists of about 31,000 clones, less than 90% of them appearing once. The table lists this clone with a count of one. Germline V CDR1 and CDR2: MNHEY, SMNVEV (reference sequence). CDR3 length equals 15 residues. V dropped 10 bases and J dropped 5 bases, with 21 bases sitting between them. Sequenced input: CD4+ T cells from blood buffy coats. This clonotype was obtained from a human donor in good health. The rearrangement links TRBV27 to TRBJ2-1; maybe TRBD1 (5 bases). The CDR3 protein is CATTNGVLGDNEQFF. Here the CDR3 DNA reads TGTGCCACTACCAATGGGGTCTTAGGGGACAATGAGCAGTTCTTC.